This T cell receptor (beta chain) was captured by sequencing in a study of radiation and T cells in renal cell carcinoma. Study-level findings and limits: No pretreatment tumor biopsies were available for baseline clonotypes.

Concerning this clone: Its cognate antigen is unknown.

Sample time point: blood 4 weeks post-SBRT, at nephrectomy. The treatment: 15 Gy SBRT to primary tumor, nephrectomy 4 weeks later. Nephrectomy followed 15 Gy stereotactic body radiation by 4 weeks. The CDR3 is 14 residues long. The V and J ends lost 4 bases and 2 bases respectively, with 12 bases between them. CDR1 and CDR2 (germline): GTSNPN, SVGIG (reference sequence). The data were produced by immunoSEQ multiplex PCR, yet TCRdb's version contains in-frame clones alone and is incomplete. The sample consists of around 170,000 clones, 88% of them appearing once. The chain has TRBV30 and TRBJ1-5, with a tentative D call TRBD1 (6 bases). The TCR comes from a woman between 50 and 59 years old with renal cell carcinoma. The material was blood, obtained from a patient whose treatment included radiotherapy and nephrectomy. This CDR3 reads CAWTRRGGNQPQHF. CDR3 nucleotides: TGTGCCTGGACCCGGAGGGGGGGCAATCAGCCCCAGCATTTT.